This TCR beta chain emerged from a study of CD4 T cells in relation to SARS-CoV-2 and coronaviruses. About the research overall: After around 10 days of antigen culture, PBMC TCR beta CDR3s were sequenced.

As concerns this clone: Its cognate antigen is unknown. A junction end diverges from the germline sequence, so it may reflect a read error.

Only in-frame clones appear in the TCRdb table, and some are missing; sequencing was by immunoSEQ multiplex PCR. This sample has approximately 20,000 clones; about 80% occur once, and the top ten carry 9.5% to 12%. CD4+ T cells from unexposed donors were obtained before the COVID-19 pandemic (2011-2018). After nine to ten days of culture, CD4+ T cells were isolated. CDR1 SGDLS and CDR2 YYNGEE come from the germline V gene. The CDR3 consists of 13 residues. This sequence was found in a human donor in good health. The J gene is TRBJ1-3, the V gene TRBV9, with D perhaps TRBD1 (5 bases). Sequencing was performed on CD4+ T cells from PBMCs, cultured in vitro. In DNA, the CDR3 is TGTGCCAGCAGCGCTCTCGAGGGGCTCCCTTTAAGGTTT. This codes for CASSALEGLPLRF.